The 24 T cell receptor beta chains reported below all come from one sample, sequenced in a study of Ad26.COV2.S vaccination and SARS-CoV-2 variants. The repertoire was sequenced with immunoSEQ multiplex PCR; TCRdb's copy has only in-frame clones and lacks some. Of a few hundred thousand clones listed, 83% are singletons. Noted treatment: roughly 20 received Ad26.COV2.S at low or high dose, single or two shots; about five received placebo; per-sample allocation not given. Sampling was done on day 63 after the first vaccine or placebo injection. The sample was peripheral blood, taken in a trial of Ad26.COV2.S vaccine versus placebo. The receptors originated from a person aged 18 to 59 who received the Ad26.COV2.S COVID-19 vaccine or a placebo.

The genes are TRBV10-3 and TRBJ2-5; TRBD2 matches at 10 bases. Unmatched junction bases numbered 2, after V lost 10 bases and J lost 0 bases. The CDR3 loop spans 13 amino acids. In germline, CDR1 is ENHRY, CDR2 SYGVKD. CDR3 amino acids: CASGLADQETQYF. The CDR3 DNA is TGTGCCAGCGGACTAGCGGACCAAGAGACCCAGTACTTC.

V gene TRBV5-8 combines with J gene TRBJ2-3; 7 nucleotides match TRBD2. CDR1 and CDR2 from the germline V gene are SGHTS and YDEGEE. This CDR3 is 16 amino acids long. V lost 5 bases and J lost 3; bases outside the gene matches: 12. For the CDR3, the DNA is TGTGCCAGCAGTTTCCTGGGGGGGATCGGAACAGATACGCAGTATTTT. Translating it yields CASSFLGGIGTDTQYF.

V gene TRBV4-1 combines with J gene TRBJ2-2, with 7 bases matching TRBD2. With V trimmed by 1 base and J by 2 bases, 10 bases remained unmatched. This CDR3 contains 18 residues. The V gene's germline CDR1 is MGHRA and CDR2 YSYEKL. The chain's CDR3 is CASSQAEGLAANTGELFF. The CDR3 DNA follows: TGCGCCAGCAGCCAAGCGGAGGGCCTAGCGGCCAACACCGGGGAGCTGTTTTTT.

The CDR3 DNA follows: TGTGCCAGCTCACCGGTTCTGGGAAAGGTAAACACTGAAGCTTTCTTT. It translates to CASSPVLGKVNTEAFF. The rearrangement uses TRBV18 and TRBJ1-1; D is undetermined. V was trimmed by 3 bases and J by 2 bases, leaving 16 bases between them. The CDR3 is made up of 16 amino acids. CDR1 and CDR2 (germline): KGHSH, LQKENI.

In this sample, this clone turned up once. CDR3 coding DNA: TGCGCCAGCAGCCAAGACAGGGCGAACACTGAAGCTTTCTTT. Encoded protein: CASSQDRANTEAFF. The V and J genes are TRBV4-3 and TRBJ1-1; possible D gene TRBD1, 5 bases. The CDR3 runs 14 residues. Trimming pared 0 bases from V and 1 base from J, leaving 6 bases between. Germline assignment: CDR1 LGHNA and CDR2 YSLEER.

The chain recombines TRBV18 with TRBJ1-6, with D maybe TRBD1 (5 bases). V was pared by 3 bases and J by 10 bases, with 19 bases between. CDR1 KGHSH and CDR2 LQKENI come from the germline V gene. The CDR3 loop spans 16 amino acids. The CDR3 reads CASSPGQNAGGSPLHF. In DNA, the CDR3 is TGTGCCAGCTCACCGGGGCAGAACGCCGGGGGGTCACCCCTCCACTTT.

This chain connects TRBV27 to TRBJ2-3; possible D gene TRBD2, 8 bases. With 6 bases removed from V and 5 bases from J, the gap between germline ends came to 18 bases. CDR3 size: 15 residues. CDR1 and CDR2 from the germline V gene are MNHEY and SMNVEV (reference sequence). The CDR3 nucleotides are TGTGCCAGCAGGACAGGGATCGCGGGGGGAGATACGCAGTATTTT. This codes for CASRTGIAGGDTQYF.

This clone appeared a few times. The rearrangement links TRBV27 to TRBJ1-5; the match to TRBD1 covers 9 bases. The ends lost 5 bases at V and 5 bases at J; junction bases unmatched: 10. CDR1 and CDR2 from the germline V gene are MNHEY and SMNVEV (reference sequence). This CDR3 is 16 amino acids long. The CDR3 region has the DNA TGTGCCAGCAGTCCTGGACAGGGGTTGTGGGATCAGCCCCAGCATTTT. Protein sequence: CASSPGQGLWDQPQHF.

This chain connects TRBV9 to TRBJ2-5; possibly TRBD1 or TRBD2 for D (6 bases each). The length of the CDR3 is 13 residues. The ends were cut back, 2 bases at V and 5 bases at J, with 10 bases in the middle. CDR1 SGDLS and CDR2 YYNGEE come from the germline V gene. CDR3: CASSVGGRETQYF. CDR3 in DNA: TGTGCCAGCAGCGTTGGGGGGCGGGAGACCCAGTACTTC.

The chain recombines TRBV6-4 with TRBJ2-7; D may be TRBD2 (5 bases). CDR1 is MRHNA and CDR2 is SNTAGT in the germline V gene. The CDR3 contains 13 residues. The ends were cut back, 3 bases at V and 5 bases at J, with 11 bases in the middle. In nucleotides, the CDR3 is TGTGCCAGCAGTGAGCAGCGGATCCACGAGCAGTACTTC. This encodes CASSEQRIHEQYF.

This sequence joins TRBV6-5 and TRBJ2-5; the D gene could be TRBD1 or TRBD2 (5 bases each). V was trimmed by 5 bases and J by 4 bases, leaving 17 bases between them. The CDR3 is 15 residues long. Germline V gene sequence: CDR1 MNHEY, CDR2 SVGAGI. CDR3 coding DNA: TGTGCCAGCAGTCCCGGGACCCCGTCGTCAGAGACCCAGTACTTC. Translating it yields CASSPGTPSSETQYF.

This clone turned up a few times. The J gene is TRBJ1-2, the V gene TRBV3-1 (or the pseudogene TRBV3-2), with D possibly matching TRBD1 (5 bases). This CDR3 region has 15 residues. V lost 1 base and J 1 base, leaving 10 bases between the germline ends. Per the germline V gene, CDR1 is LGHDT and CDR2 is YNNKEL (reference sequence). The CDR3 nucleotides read TGTGCCAGCAGCCAAGCCGGGGGGTTTAACTATGGCTACACCTTC. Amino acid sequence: CASSQAGGFNYGYTF.

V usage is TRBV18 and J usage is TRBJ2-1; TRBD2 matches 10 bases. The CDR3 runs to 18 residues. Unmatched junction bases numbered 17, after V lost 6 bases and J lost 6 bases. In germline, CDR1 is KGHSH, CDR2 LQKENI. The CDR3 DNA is TGTGCCAGCTCGCGAAGCCCCAATCCTAGCGGGAGCGCCAATGAGCAGTTCTTC. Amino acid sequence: CASSRSPNPSGSANEQFF.

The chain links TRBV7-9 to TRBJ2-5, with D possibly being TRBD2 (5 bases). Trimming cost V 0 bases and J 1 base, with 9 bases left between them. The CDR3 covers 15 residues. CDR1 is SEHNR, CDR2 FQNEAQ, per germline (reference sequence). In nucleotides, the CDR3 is TGTGCCAGCAGCTTAGCCTTAGCGAGCCAAGAGACCCAGTACTTC. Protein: CASSLALASQETQYF.

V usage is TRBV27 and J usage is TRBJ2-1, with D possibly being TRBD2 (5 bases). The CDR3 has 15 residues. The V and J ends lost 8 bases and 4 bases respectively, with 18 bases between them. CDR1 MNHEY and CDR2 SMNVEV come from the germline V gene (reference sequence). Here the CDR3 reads CASASSSPAYNEQFF. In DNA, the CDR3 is TGTGCCAGCGCTAGCTCTAGCCCCGCATACAATGAGCAGTTCTTC.

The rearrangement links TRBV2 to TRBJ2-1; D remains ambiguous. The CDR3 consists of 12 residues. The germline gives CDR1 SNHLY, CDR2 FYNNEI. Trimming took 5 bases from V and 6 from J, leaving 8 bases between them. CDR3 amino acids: CASSRTINEQFF. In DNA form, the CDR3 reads TGTGCCAGCAGTAGGACGATCAATGAGCAGTTCTTC.

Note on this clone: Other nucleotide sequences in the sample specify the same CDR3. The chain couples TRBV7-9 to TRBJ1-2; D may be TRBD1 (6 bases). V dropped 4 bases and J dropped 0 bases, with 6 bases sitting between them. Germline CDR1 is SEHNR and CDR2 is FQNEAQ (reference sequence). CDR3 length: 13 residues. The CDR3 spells CASSSGANYGYTF. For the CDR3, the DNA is TGTGCCAGCAGCTCAGGGGCTAACTATGGCTACACCTTC.

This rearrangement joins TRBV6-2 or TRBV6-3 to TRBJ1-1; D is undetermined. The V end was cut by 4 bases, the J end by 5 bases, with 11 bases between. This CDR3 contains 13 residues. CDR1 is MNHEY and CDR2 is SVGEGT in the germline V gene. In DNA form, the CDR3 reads TGTGCCAGCAGTTCGACTCGAACGACTGAAGCTTTCTTT. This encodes CASSSTRTTEAFF.

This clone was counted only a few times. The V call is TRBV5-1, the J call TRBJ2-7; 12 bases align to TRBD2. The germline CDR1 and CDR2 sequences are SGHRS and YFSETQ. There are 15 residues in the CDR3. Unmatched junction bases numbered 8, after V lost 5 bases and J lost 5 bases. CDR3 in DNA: TGCGCCAGCAGTCTTCGACTAGCGGGGGTCAACGAGCAGTACTTC. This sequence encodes CASSLRLAGVNEQYF. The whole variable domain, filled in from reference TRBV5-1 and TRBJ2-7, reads KAGVTQTPRYLIKTRGQQVTLSCSPISGHRSVSWYQQTPGQGLQFLFEYFSETQRNKGNFPGRFSGRQFSNSRSEMNVSTLELGDSALYLCASSLRLAGVNEQYFGPGTRLTVT.

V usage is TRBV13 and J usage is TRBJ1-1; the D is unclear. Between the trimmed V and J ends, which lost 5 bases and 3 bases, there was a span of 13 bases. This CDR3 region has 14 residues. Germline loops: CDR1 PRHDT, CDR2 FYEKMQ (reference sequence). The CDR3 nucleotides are TGTGCCAGCAGCGACGGACCAGTCGACACTGAAGCTTTCTTT. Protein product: CASSDGPVDTEAFF.

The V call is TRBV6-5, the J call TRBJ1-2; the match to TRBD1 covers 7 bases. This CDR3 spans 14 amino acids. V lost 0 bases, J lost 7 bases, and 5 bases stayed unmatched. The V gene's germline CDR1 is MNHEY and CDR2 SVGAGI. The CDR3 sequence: CASSYSGTATGYTF. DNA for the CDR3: TGTGCCAGCAGTTACTCGGGGACAGCTACTGGCTACACCTTC.

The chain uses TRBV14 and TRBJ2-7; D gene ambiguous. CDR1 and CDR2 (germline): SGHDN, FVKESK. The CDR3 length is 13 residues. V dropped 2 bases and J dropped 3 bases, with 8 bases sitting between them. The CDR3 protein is CASSQLVYYEQYF. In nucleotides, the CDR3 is TGTGCCAGCAGCCAACTTGTTTACTACGAGCAGTACTTC. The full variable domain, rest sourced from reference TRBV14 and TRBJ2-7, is EAGVTQFPSHSVIEKGQTVTLRCDPISGHDNLYWYRRVMGKEIKFLLHFVKESKQDESGMPNNRFLAERTGGTYSTLKVQPAELEDSGVYFCASSQLVYYEQYFGPGTRLTVT.

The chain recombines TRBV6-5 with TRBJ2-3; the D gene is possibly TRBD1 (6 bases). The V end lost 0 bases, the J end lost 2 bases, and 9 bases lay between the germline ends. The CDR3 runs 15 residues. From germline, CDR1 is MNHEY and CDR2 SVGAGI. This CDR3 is CASSYSLGATDTQYF. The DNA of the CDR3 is TGTGCCAGCAGTTACTCGCTGGGGGCCACAGATACGCAGTATTTT.

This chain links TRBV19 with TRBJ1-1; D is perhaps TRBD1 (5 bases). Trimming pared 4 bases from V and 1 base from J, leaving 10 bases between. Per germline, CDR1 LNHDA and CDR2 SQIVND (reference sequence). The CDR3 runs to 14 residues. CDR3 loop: CASSTGTANTEAFF. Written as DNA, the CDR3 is TGTGCCAGTAGTACAGGGACGGCGAACACTGAAGCTTTCTTT. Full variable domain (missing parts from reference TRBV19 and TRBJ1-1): DGGITQSPKYLFRKEGQNVTLSCEQNLNHDAMYWYRQDPGQGLRLIYYSQIVNDFQKGDIAEGYSVSREKKESFPLTVTSAQKNPTAFYLCASSTGTANTEAFFGQGTRLTVV.